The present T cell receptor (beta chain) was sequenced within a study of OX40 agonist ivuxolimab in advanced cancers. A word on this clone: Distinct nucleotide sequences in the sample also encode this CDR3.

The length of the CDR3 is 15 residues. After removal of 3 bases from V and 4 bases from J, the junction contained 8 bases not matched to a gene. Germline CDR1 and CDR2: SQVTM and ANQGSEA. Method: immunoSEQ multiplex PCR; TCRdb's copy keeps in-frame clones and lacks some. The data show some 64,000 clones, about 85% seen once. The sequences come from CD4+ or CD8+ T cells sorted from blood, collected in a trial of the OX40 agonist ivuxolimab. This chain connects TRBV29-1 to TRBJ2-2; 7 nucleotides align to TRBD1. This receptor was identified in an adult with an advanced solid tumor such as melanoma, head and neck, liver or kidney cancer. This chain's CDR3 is CSVEKGHRGTGELFF. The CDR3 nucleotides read TGCAGCGTTGAGAAAGGACACAGGGGCACCGGGGAGCTGTTTTTT.